The 6 T cell receptor beta chains reported below all come from one sample, sequenced in a study of blood T cell repertoires in COVID-19. Assay used: immunoSEQ multiplex PCR; TCRdb lists only in-frame clones, some missing. Here the sample spans 80,000 to 100,000 clones, 81% being singletons. Sample: peripheral blood. The receptors shown here come from a man aged 60 to 75 with acute or convalescent COVID-19.

This chain joins TRBV27 and TRBJ2-1; D gene ambiguous. V was trimmed by 11 bases and J by 8 bases, leaving 19 bases between them. The CDR3 covers 13 residues. Germline V CDR1 and CDR2: MNHEY, SMNVEV (reference sequence). This CDR3 reads CAHDGFWNDEQFF. Written as DNA, the CDR3 is TGTGCCCACGACGGGTTCTGGAACGATGAGCAGTTCTTC.

In its sample, this clone was seen a few times. The chain is built from TRBV6-5 and TRBJ2-6; TRBD2 is a possible D gene (5 bases). V shed 8 bases and J shed 0 bases, with 11 bases lying between them. This CDR3 has 15 amino acids. Germline V CDR1 and CDR2: MNHEY, SVGAGI. This chain's CDR3 is CASLTTSSGANVLTF. CDR3 DNA: TGTGCCAGCCTTACCACTAGCTCTGGGGCCAACGTCCTGACTTTC.

The V gene is TRBV11-3, the J gene TRBJ1-2; 7 positions match TRBD1. V shed 2 bases, J shed 6 bases, and the junction held 6 bases outside the gene matches. The CDR3 sequence is 14 residues long. Germline loops: CDR1 SGHNT, CDR2 YENEEA. The CDR3 nucleotides are TGTGCCAGCAGCTTAATCAAGGGGGCGGATGGCTACACCTTC. This translates into CASSLIKGADGYTF.

V usage is TRBV9 and J usage is TRBJ2-7; 9 nucleotides align to TRBD1. The germline gives CDR1 SGDLS, CDR2 YYNGEE. Trimming took 4 bases from V and 3 from J; bases not matched to a gene: 11. The CDR3 runs to 16 residues. The CDR3 region has the DNA TGTGCCAGCAGCCCCCAGCGAGGGACAGGGAACTACGAGCAGTACTTC. Amino acid sequence: CASSPQRGTGNYEQYF.

V is TRBV5-1 and J is TRBJ2-1, with D tentatively TRBD2 (5 bases). CDR3 size: 15 residues. Germline CDR1 is SGHRS and CDR2 is YFSETQ. V was clipped by 3 bases and J by 1 base, with 11 bases between them. The CDR3, as DNA: TGCGCCAGCAGCTCAACTAGTAATTCCTACAATGAGCAGTTCTTC. Translated, it gives CASSSTSNSYNEQFF.

The chain has TRBV12-5 and TRBJ2-2; the D gene is possibly TRBD1 (6 bases). Trimming stripped 1 base from V and 7 bases from J, with 10 bases between. This CDR3 is built from 14 residues. Germline assignment: CDR1 LGHNT and CDR2 FRNRAP. The CDR3 DNA is TGTGCTAGTGGTTTGGGACAGGTCGGCGGGGAGCTGTTTTTT. Protein product: CASGLGQVGGELFF.